What follows is one T cell receptor (beta chain) and its context. PCR was performed using 60 Vbeta and 13 Jbeta primers. Repertoires were generated with immunoSEQ multiplex PCR, while TCRdb's copy carries only in-frame clones and drops some. Seen here are tens of thousands of clones, approximately 83% observed once, and the top ten hold 1.5% to 2%. These data are taken from a study of cytomegalovirus exposure and HLA in healthy donors. This TCR derives from a human donor in good health. Source material: PBMCs.

This chain's CDR3 is CASSPRVAETDTQYF. In DNA, the CDR3 is TGTGCCAGCAGCCCACGGGTAGCGGAAACAGATACGCAGTATTTT. V usage is TRBV7-9 and J usage is TRBJ2-3; maybe TRBD2 (6 bases). The CDR3 length is 15 residues. Germline-derived CDR1 and CDR2 are SEHNR and FQNEAQ (reference sequence). V lost 5 bases to trimming and J lost 3 bases, with 15 bases between them.